This T cell receptor (beta chain) was identified in a study of graft-versus-host responses after intestinal transplantation (dated by TCRdb to about 2021). At the level of the whole study: Recipients received multivisceral, liver-intestinal, or isolated intestinal transplants. Alloreactive clones were identified by sequencing pre-transplant mixed lymphocyte reaction products and comparing these products with unstimulated pre-transplant donor and recipient T cells. Graft-versus-host and host-versus-graft alloreactive T cell clones were tracked in the graft, circulation and bone marrow after intestinal transplantation using bulk TCR-beta CDR3 sequencing. A cohort of 20 to 25 intestinal transplant recipients, including one retransplant, was enrolled, and 3 patients lacking pretransplant specimens were excluded. Every recipient was given anti-thymocyte globulin induction, then maintenance tacrolimus and steroids for approximately 3 years. A peak of at least 4% donor T cells among recipient peripheral blood mononuclear cells was the definition used for donor T cell macrochimerism. Rather than going through the commercial service, samples from a few later patients were sequenced in-house on an Illumina MiSeq and processed with MiXCR.

Including the terminal cysteine and phenylalanine, the CDR3 comprises 10 residues. Kept here is only the CDR3 DNA, which spans 30 bases and is read in frame from base 1. V and J are truncated by 6 bases and 6 bases respectively, leaving an intervening sequence of 5 bases. CDR1 and CDR2 were assigned from the germline V gene as SGHDN and FVKESK. Summary of the overall study and its limitations: In patients with donor T cell macrochimerism, the allografts had high GvH to HvG T cell clonal ratios. GvH clones were found in recipient bone marrow, and some of the GvH clones appeared earlier in ileal mucosa or blood, which is consistent with an intestinal mucosal origin. Early after transplant, peak levels of circulating GvH clones were found to be associated with declines in HvG clones. Conclusions were limited by the relatively low number and heterogeneity of intestinal transplant patients.

Receptors were amplified or captured by the immunoSEQ multiplex PCR assay. In most patients, genomic DNA was isolated using the Qiagen DNeasy Blood and Tissue Kit and sent frozen to Adaptive Biotechnologies for TCR sequencing. For most patients, high-throughput TCR-beta CDR3 sequencing of genomic DNA was performed by Adaptive Biotechnologies. Turning to the authors' computational methods: Adaptive's ImmunoSEQ software was the source of the TCR sequencing data for 18 patients, while a few other patients were processed with MiXCR and VDJtools. To correct CD4 versus CD8 sorting errors, sequences present in both subsets at a frequency ratio below 5:1 were removed. CDR3 nucleotide sequences shared between donor and recipient were removed because the origin of such sequences could not be assigned. At least 2-fold expansion over unstimulated cells and a minimum CFSE-low frequency of 0.002% (template counts) or 0.001% (read counts) were required for clones to be classified as alloreactive. A clone was considered mappable if detected in the sequenced pre-transplant spleen, lymph node, or MLR CFSE-low populations of the donor or recipient. The cumulative frequency of alloreactive clones was calculated as a percentage of all sequences, weighted by copy number. In TCRdb, the immuneACCESS table is reduced to in-frame sequences with V and J assigned. These tables do not hold every clone; where another copy was compared, an unresolved V gene accounts for under half, and the others remain unexplained. V, J and clone size are those of that table, while D and trimming were read from the DNA. The sample table contains around 130,000 clones; only one count was recorded for roughly nine tenths of them. Clones ranked in the top ten supply about 0.16% of the sample.

Sample time point, as interpreted from the label and publication: cells obtained before transplantation from donor or recipient. CD3+CD4+ and CD3+CD8+ populations were FACS-sorted from unstimulated pre-transplant donor and recipient cells taken from spleen or lymph nodes. Worth noting for this clone: This clone's antigen is unknown. The sample holds no much larger clone one base away, and base qualities are not on file.

Rearrangement joined TRBV14 to TRBJ2-5; too little of a D gene remains to name it. The origin of this receptor is a human donor who received an intestinal transplant. The source was unstimulated CD4+ T cells sorted from spleen or lymph node cells, collected before intestinal transplant. This receptor carries the CDR3 CASRGKTQYF. Here is the DNA: TGTGCCAGCAGGGGCAAGACCCAGTACTTC.